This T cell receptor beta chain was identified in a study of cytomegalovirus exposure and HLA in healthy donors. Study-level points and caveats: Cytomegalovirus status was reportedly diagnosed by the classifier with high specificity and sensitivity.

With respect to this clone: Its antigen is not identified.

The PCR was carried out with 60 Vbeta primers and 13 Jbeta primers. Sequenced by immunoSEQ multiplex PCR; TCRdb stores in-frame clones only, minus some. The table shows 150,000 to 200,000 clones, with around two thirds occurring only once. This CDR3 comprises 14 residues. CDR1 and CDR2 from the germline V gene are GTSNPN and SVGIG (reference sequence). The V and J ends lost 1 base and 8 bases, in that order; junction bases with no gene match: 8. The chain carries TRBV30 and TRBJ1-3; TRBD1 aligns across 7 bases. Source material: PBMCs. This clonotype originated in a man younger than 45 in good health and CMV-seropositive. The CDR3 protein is CAWSGGQLVDTIYF. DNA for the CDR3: TGTGCCTGGAGTGGGGGACAGCTTGTGGACACCATATATTTT. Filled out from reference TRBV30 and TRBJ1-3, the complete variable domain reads SQTIHQWPATLVQPVGSPLSLECTVEGTSNPNLYWYRQAAGRGLQLLFYSVGIGQISSEVPQNLSASRPQDRQFILSSKKLLLSDSGFYLCAWSGGQLVDTIYFGEGSWLTVV.